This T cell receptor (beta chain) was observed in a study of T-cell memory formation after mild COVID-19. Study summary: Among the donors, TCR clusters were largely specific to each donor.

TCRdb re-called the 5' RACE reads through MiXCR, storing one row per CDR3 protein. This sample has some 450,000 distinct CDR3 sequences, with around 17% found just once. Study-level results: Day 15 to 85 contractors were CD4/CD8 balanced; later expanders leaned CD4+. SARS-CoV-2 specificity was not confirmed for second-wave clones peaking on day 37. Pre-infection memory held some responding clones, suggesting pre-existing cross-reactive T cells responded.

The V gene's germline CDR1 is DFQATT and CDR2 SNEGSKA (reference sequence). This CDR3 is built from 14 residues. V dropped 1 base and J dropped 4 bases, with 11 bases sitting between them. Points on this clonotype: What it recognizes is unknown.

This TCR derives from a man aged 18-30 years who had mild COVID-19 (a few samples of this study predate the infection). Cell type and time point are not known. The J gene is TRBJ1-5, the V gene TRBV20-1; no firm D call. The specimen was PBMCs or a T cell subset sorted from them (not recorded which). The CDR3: CSARGSPRNQPQHF. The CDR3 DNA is TGCAGTGCTAGAGGATCGCCCCGAAATCAGCCCCAGCATTTT.